Below, 5 T cell receptor beta chains from the same sample are listed, as sequenced in a study of CD8 T cells in ankylosing spondylitis. Each CDR3 protein gets one entry after TCRdb re-called the 5' RACE reads with MiXCR. In the table there are more than 35,000 distinct CDR3 sequences, approximately 2.6% of which are singletons. Sequencing input: blood, either unsorted or a sorted T cell fraction (not recorded which). Receptor source: a male donor with ankylosing spondylitis or in good health (not recorded which).

At least ten counts were recorded for this clonotype. The V and J genes are TRBV9 and TRBJ2-7; either TRBD1 or TRBD2 may supply D (5 bases each). The germline V gene has CDR1 SGDLS and CDR2 YYNGEE. The V end lost 4 bases, the J end lost 3 bases, and 20 bases lay between the germline ends. The CDR3 covers 16 residues. The CDR3 protein is CASSPRVGVANYEQYF. Written as DNA, the CDR3 is TGTGCCAGCAGCCCCCGAGTGGGGGTCGCCAACTACGAGCAGTACTTC.

This clonotype was counted ten times or more. The rearrangement uses TRBV9 and TRBJ2-7, with D hard to call. Germline loops: CDR1 SGDLS, CDR2 YYNGEE. The CDR3 runs 14 residues. Deletions cut 1 base from V and 2 bases from J, with 10 bases between. The DNA for the CDR3 is TGTGCCAGCAGCGTATCCGGAAATGCCTACGAGCAGTACTTC. This codes for CASSVSGNAYEQYF.

This clonotype was seen repeatedly, ten times or more. The chain links TRBV9 to TRBJ2-3; 8 bases are shared with TRBD2. Germline V gene data show CDR1 as SGDLS and CDR2 as YYNGEE. V shed 0 bases, J shed 9 bases, and the junction held 9 bases outside the gene matches. This CDR3 region has 15 residues. Here the CDR3 reads CASSVEAGLARTQYF. CDR3 nucleotides: TGTGCCAGCAGCGTAGAGGCAGGACTAGCAAGGACGCAGTATTTT.

The table lists this clonotype with many counts. This chain links TRBV9 with TRBJ1-2; 8 bases match TRBD1. CDR1 and CDR2 (germline): SGDLS, YYNGEE. V dropped 0 bases and J dropped 8; count of bases not matched to a gene: 6. There are 14 residues in the CDR3. The CDR3 coding sequence is TGTGCCAGCAGCGTAGGGGGACAGGTATACGGCTACACCTTC. Its protein product is CASSVGGQVYGYTF.

This clonotype was seen ten or more times. V usage is TRBV9 and J usage is TRBJ1-5; D may be TRBD1 (6 bases). CDR3 length equals 13 residues. CDR1 SGDLS and CDR2 YYNGEE come from the germline V gene. Trimming removed 3 bases at V and 7 bases at J, with 11 bases between. The CDR3 region has the DNA TGTGCCAGCAGCGAGACAGGTAACCAGCCCCAGCATTTT. Translation: CASSETGNQPQHF.